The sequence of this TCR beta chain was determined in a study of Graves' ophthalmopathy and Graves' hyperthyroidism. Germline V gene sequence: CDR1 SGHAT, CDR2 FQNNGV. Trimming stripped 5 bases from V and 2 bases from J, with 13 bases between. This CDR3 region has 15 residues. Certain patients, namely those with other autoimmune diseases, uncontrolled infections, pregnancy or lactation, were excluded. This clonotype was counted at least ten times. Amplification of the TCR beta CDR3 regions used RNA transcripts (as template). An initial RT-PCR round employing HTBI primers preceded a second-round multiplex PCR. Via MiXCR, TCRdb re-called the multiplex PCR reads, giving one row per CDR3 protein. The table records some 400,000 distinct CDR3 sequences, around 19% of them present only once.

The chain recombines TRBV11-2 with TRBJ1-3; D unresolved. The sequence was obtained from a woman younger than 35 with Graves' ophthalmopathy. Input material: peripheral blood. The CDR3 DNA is TGTGCCAGCAGCCAAAATCCGGGAACTGGAAACACCATATATTTT. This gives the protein CASSQNPGTGNTIYF.